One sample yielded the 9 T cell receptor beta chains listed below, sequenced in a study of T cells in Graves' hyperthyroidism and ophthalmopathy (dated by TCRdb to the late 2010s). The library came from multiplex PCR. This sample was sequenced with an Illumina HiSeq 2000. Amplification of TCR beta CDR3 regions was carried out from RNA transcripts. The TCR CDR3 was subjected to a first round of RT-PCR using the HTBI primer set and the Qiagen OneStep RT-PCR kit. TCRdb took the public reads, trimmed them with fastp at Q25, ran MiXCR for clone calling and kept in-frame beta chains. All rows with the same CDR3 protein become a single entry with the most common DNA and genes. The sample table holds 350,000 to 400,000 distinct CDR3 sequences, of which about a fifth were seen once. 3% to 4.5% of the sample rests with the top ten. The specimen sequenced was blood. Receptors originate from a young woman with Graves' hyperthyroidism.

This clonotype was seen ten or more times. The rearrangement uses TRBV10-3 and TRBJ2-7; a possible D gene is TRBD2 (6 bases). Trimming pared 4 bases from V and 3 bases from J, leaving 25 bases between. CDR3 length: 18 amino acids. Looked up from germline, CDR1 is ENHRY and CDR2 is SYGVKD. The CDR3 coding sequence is TGTGCCATCAGTGGCGGAGGAAGAAGGAGGGAGGATGGCTACGAGCAGTACTTC. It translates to CAISGGGRRREDGYEQYF.

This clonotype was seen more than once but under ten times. DNA of the CDR3: TGTGCCAGCAGTTACCCGGGACAGGGGGCCCACGAGCAGTACTTC. Translating gives CASSYPGQGAHEQYF. The chain joins TRBV6-5 to TRBJ2-7, with TRBD1 matching 12 bases. The CDR3 extends over 15 amino acids. From germline, CDR1 is MNHEY and CDR2 SVGAGI. Trimming cost V 2 bases and J 5 bases; bases outside gene matches: 4.

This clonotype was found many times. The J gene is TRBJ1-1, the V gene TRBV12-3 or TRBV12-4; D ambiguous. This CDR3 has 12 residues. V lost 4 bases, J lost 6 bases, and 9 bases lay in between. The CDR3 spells CASSSQIAEAFF. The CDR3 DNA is TGTGCCAGCAGTTCCCAAATCGCTGAAGCTTTCTTT.

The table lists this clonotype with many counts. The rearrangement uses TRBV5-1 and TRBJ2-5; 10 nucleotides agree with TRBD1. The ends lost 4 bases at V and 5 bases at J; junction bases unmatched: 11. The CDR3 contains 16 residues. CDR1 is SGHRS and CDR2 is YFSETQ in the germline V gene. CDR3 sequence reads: CASSPRDRGSVETQYF. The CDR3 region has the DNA TGCGCCAGCAGCCCCCGGGACAGGGGTTCGGTGGAGACCCAGTACTTC.

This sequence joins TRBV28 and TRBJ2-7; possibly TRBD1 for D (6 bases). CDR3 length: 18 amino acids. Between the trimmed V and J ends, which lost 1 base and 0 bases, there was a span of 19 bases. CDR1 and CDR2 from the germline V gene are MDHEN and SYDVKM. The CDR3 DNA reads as TGTGCCAGCAGTTTATCCCTCGACGAGGACAGCCTCTCCTACGAGCAGTACTTC. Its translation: CASSLSLDEDSLSYEQYF.

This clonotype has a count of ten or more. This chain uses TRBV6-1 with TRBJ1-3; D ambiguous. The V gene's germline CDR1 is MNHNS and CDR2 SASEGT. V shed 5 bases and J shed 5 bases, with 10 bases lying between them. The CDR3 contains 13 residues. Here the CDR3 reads CASSRGGRNTIYF. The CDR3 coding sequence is TGTGCCAGCAGTCGTGGCGGGAGAAACACCATATATTTT.

The CDR3 nucleotides read TGTGCCAGCAGTTTATCGTTGGGGTTTAGTGGGGCCAACGTCCTGACTTTC. Translated: CASSLSLGFSGANVLTF. The gene calls are TRBV27 and TRBJ2-6; no reliable D call. CDR1 MNHEY and CDR2 SMNVEV come from the germline V gene (reference sequence). V was shortened by 0 bases and J by 3 bases, with 12 bases between the two germline ends. The length of the CDR3 is 17 residues.

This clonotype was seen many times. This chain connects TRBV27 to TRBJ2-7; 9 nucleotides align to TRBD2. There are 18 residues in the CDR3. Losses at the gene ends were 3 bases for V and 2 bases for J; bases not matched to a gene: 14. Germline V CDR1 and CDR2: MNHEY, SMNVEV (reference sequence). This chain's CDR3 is CASSFRGASGGSAYEQYF. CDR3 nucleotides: TGTGCCAGCAGTTTCCGGGGGGCGAGCGGGGGGTCTGCCTACGAGCAGTACTTC.

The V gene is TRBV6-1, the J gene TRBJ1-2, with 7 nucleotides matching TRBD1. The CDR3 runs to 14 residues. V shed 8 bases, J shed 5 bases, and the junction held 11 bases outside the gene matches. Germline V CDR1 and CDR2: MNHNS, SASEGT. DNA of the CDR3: TGTGCCAGCGAAATCTCACAGGGGATGTATGGCTACACCTTC. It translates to CASEISQGMYGYTF.